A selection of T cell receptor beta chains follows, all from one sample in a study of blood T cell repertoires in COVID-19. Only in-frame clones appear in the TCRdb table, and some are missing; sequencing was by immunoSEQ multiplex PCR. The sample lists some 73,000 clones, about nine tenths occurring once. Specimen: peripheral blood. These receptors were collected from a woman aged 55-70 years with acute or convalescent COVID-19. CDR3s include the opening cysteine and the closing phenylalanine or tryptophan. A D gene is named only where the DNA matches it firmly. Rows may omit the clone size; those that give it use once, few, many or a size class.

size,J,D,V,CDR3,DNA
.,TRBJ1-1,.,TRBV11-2,CASSLVQNTEAFF,TGTGCCAGCAGCTTAGTCCAGAACACTGAAGCTTTCTTT
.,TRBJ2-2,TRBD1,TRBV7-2,CASSLGDSTGELFF,TGTGCCAGCAGCTTAGGGGACAGCACCGGGGAGCTGTTTTTT
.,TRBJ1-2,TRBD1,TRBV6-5,CASSPRTGTNYGYTF,TGTGCCAGCAGTCCTCGGACAGGGACTAACTATGGCTACACCTTC
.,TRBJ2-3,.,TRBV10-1,CASSGSSPRTDTQYF,TGCGCCAGCAGTGGATCTAGCCCTCGCACAGATACGCAGTATTTT
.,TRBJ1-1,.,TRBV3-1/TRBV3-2,CASSQKSGGLNTEAFF,TGTGCCAGCAGCCAAAAGAGCGGAGGTTTGAACACTGAAGCTTTCTTT
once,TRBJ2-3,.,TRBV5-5,CASSPGLVRGSGTDTQYF,TGTGCCAGCAGCCCTGGGTTAGTGCGGGGCTCTGGCACAGATACGCAGTATTTT
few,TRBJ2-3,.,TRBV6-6,CASSYSSGTDTQYF,TGTGCCAGCAGTTACTCGTCGGGCACAGATACGCAGTATTTT
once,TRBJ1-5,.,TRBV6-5,CASRQTASNQPQHF,TGTGCCAGCAGACAGACCGCCAGCAATCAGCCCCAGCATTTT
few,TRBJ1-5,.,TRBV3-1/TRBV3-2,CASSPAEANQPQHF,TGTGCCAGCAGCCCTGCAGAGGCTAATCAGCCCCAGCATTTT
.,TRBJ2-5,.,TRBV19,CASSISGAETQYF,TGTGCCAGTAGTATCTCAGGGGCAGAGACCCAGTACTTC
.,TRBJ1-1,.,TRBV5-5,CASSLRAGENTEAFF,TGTGCCAGCAGCTTGCGGGCAGGGGAGAACACTGAAGCTTTCTTT
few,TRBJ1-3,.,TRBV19,CASSTGLVSGNTIYF,TGTGCCAGTAGTACCGGACTGGTCTCTGGAAACACCATATATTTT
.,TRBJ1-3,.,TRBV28,CATLQDPGNTIYF,TGTGCCACCCTACAGGACCCTGGAAACACCATATATTTT
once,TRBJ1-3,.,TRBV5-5,CASSPGGIGNTIYF,TGTGCCAGCAGCCCTGGAGGGATAGGAAACACCATATATTTT
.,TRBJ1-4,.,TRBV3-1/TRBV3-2,CASSPQGRPNEKLFF,TGTGCCAGCAGCCCCCAGGGGCGCCCTAATGAAAAACTGTTTTTT
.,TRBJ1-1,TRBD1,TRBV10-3,CAIRVGQGEQNTEAFF,TGTGCCATCAGGGTCGGACAGGGGGAACAGAACACTGAAGCTTTCTTT
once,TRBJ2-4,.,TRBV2,CASSPDRVDIQYF,TGTGCCAGCAGTCCGGACAGAGTAGACATTCAGTACTTC
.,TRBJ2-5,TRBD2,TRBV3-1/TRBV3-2,CASSLRGGLQETQYF,TGTGCCAGCAGCCTACGGGGGGGCCTCCAAGAGACCCAGTACTTC
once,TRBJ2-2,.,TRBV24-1,CATSGARGGSNTGELFF,TGTGCCACCAGTGGGGCCCGGGGAGGATCGAACACCGGGGAGCTGTTTTTT
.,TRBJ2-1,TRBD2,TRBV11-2,CASSPRPAGGLNSYNEQFF,TGTGCCAGCAGCCCCCGGCCGGCGGGGGGCCTTAATTCCTACAATGAGCAGTTCTTC
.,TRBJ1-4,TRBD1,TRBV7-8,CASSTYRGSAEKLFF,TGTGCCAGCAGCACCTACAGGGGCTCGGCTGAAAAACTGTTTTTT
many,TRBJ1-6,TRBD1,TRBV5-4,CASSRIGPGGGSPLHF,TGTGCCAGCAGCCGGATAGGGCCAGGGGGTGGATCACCCCTCCACTTT
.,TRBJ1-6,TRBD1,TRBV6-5,CASSRTGGTISPLHF,TGTGCCAGCAGCCGGACAGGCGGGACCATTTCACCCCTCCACTTT
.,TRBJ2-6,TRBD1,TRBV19,CASNRLGTGVFSGANVLTF,TGTGCCAGTAACCGACTCGGGACAGGGGTCTTCTCTGGGGCCAACGTCCTGACTTTC
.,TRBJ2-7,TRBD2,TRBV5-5,CASSPGTSVEQYF,TGTGCCAGCAGCCCCGGGACTAGCGTCGAGCAGTACTTC
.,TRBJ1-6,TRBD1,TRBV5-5,CASSWSSGQGRSYNSPLHF,TGTGCCAGCAGCTGGTCATCGGGACAGGGGCGATCCTATAATTCACCCCTCCACTTT
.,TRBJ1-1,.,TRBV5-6,CLTTRGADMNTEAFF,TGCCTTACTACCCGGGGAGCTGACATGAACACTGAAGCTTTCTTT
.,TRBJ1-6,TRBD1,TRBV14,CASSPDRGYNSPLHF,TGTGCCAGCAGCCCCGACAGGGGGTATAATTCACCCCTCCACTTT
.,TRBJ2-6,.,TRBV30,CAWSRRGSGANVLTF,TGTGCCTGGAGTAGGAGGGGCTCTGGGGCCAACGTCCTGACTTTC
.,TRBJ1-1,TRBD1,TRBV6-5,CASLQGASYTEAFF,TGTGCCAGCCTCCAGGGGGCGAGTTACACTGAAGCTTTCTTT
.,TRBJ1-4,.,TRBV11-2,CASSFGGIATNEKLFF,TGTGCCAGCAGCTTCGGCGGGATTGCAACTAATGAAAAACTGTTTTTT
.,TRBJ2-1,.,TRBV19,CASRWGDEQFF,TGTGCCAGTAGGTGGGGGGATGAGCAGTTCTTC
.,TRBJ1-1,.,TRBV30,CACHRNTEAFF,TGTGCCTGCCACAGGAACACTGAAGCTTTCTTT
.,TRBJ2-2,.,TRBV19,CASSYSAGANTGELFF,TGTGCCAGTAGCTACTCGGCGGGGGCAAACACCGGGGAGCTGTTTTTT
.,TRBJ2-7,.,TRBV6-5,CASSYRPSYEQYF,TGTGCCAGCAGTTACCGTCCGAGTTACGAGCAGTACTTC
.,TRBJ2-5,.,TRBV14,CFRAQTQYF,TGTTTCAGGGCCCAGACCCAGTACTTC
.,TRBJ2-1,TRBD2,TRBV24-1,CATSDPSSSGVYNEQFF,TGTGCCACCAGTGATCCCTCCTCTAGCGGGGTCTACAATGAGCAGTTCTTC
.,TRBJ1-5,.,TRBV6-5,CASSYGGSGQPQHF,TGTGCCAGCAGTTACGGTGGTTCGGGGCAGCCCCAGCATTTT
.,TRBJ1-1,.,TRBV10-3,CAISGRQNTEAFF,TGTGCCATCAGTGGTCGACAGAACACTGAAGCTTTCTTT
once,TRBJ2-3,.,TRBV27,CASSFSAAGLYTQYF,TGTGCCAGCAGTTTCTCAGCGGCCGGCTTGTATACGCAGTATTTT
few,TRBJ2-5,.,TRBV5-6,CASSSVGYQETQYF,TGTGCCAGCAGCTCTGTCGGGTACCAAGAGACCCAGTACTTC
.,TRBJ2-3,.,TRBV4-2,CASSPSPGGLTDTQYF,TGTGCCAGCAGCCCCTCACCCGGGGGGCTGACAGATACGCAGTATTTT
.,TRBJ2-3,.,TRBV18,CASSPSQSTSTDTQYF,TGTGCCAGCTCACCGTCACAGTCCACTAGCACAGATACGCAGTATTTT
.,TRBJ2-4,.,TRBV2,CASSDSILLAKNIQYF,TGTGCCAGCAGTGATTCTATTCTCCTAGCCAAAAACATTCAGTACTTC
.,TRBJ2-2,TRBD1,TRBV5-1,CASSLRSTGGTGELFF,TGCGCCAGCAGCTTGCGGTCGACAGGGGGCACCGGGGAGCTGTTTTTT
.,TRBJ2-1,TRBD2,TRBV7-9,CASSSPGRGSSYNEQFF,TGTGCCAGCAGCTCTCCGGGGCGGGGGAGCTCCTACAATGAGCAGTTCTTC
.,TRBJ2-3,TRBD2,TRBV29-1,CSVGGGRTDTQYF,TGCAGCGTTGGCGGGGGACGCACAGATACGCAGTATTTT
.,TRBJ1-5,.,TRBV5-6,CASSLFRRGGQPQHF,TGTGCCAGCAGCTTGTTTAGGAGGGGCGGTCAGCCCCAGCATTTT
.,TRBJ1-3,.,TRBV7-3,CASTERRRILRKHHIFF,.
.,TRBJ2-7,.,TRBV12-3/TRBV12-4,CASSLGSYEQYF,TGTGCCAGCAGTTTGGGCAGCTACGAGCAGTACTTC
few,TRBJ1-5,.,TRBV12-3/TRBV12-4,CASSWKRDQPQHF,TGTGCCAGCAGTTGGAAGCGAGATCAGCCCCAGCATTTT
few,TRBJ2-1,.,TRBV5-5,CASSFLTSGNHEQFF,TGTGCCAGCAGCTTTTTAACTAGTGGGAACCATGAGCAGTTCTTC
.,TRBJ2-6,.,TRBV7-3,CASSPTGPLSGANVLTF,TGTGCCAGCAGCCCTACAGGGCCCCTCTCTGGGGCCAACGTCCTGACTTTC
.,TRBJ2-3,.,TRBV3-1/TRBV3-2,CASSQVSGVTDTQYF,TGTGCCAGCAGCCAAGTATCGGGAGTCACAGATACGCAGTATTTT
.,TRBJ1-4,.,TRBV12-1,CASSTGEPGQKNEKLFF,TGTGCCAGCAGCACCGGAGAACCGGGACAGAAGAATGAAAAACTGTTTTTT
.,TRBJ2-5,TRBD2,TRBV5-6,CASSPGLVQETQYF,TGTGCCAGCAGCCCGGGACTAGTCCAAGAGACCCAGTACTTC
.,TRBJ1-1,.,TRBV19,CASSKGPEPAEAFF,TGTGCCAGTAGTAAGGGGCCCGAACCTGCTGAAGCTTTCTTT